This TCR beta chain was found in a study of vaccination and CD4 T cells after COVID-19. Study findings and constraints: A nonsignificant rise from around 20 to 38 was seen in the median number of SARS-CoV-2-reactive clonotypes.

Sequencing of the DNA from cultured CD4+ T cells was carried out with the Oncomine TCR Beta short-read assay. TCRdb redid the calling of the PCR reads with MiXCR, one entry per CDR3 protein. The data hold about 18,000 distinct CDR3 sequences, with about 50% observed a single time. V dropped 8 bases and J dropped 0 bases, with 6 bases sitting between them. Germline V gene sequence: CDR1 KGHDR, CDR2 SFDVKD. The CDR3 totals 13 residues. This clonotype showed up just a few times. Its specificity is unknown. Treatment defined: roughly nine-day PBMC culture with coronavirus spike peptide pools or control peptides (ViraFEST assay).

The sequenced material came from CD4+ T cells from blood, cultured in vitro. The TCR was taken from a human donor who had recovered from COVID-19. V is TRBV24-1 and J is TRBJ2-2, with D unresolved. The CDR3 loop reads CATTATNTGELFF. The CDR3 nucleotides are TGTGCCACCACGGCCACGAACACCGGGGAGCTGTTTTTT.